A selection of T cell receptor beta chains follows, all from one sample in a study of STAT5B mutations in CD4+ large granular lymphocyte leukemia. The protocol was immunoSEQ multiplex PCR, while the TCRdb copy is restricted to in-frame clones and leaves out a portion. The sample records about 35,000 clones, roughly four fifths being singletons. Material: CD4+ T cells from blood buffy coats. The receptors here all came from a human donor in good health. The CDR3 runs from the conserved cysteine through the conserved F or W. Each record gives: V gene, D gene, clone size, J gene, CDR3 DNA, CDR3 protein. The D gene is left open where the match is weak. Size is stated for part of the rows, as once, few or many counts, or as a class when the clone is expanded.

v_gene: TRBV19
d_gene: -
abundance: -
j_gene: TRBJ2-7
CDR3nt: TGTGCCAGTAGTACCGGGTACGAGCAGTACTTC
CDR3aa: CASSTGYEQYF

v_gene: TRBV10-3
d_gene: -
abundance: -
j_gene: TRBJ2-1
CDR3nt: TGTGCCATCAGTGAGTCTCACAGGAGTTACAATGAGCAGTTCTTC
CDR3aa: CAISESHRSYNEQFF

v_gene: TRBV19
d_gene: -
abundance: -
j_gene: TRBJ2-1
CDR3nt: TGTGCCAGTAGTATGAGGGCAGGAGGGGAGCAGTTCTTC
CDR3aa: CASSMRAGGEQFF

v_gene: TRBV7-6
d_gene: -
abundance: -
j_gene: TRBJ2-3
CDR3nt: TGTGCCAGCAGCTTATTCCGTTCAGTTAGCACAGATACGCAGTATTTT
CDR3aa: CASSLFRSVSTDTQYF

v_gene: TRBV6-6
d_gene: TRBD1
abundance: -
j_gene: TRBJ2-1
CDR3nt: TGTGCCAGCAGGTCCACAGGGGACGAGCAGTTCTTC
CDR3aa: CASRSTGDEQFF

v_gene: TRBV5-6
d_gene: TRBD1
abundance: -
j_gene: TRBJ2-7
CDR3nt: TGTGCCAGCAAACCGACAGGGGCAATAACCTACGAGCAGTACTTC
CDR3aa: CASKPTGAITYEQYF

v_gene: TRBV5-1
d_gene: TRBD2
abundance: -
j_gene: TRBJ2-3
CDR3nt: TGCGCCAGCAGCTCAAGGACTAGCGGGGTGGGAACAGATACGCAGTATTTT
CDR3aa: CASSSRTSGVGTDTQYF

v_gene: TRBV5-4
d_gene: TRBD1
abundance: few
j_gene: TRBJ2-7
CDR3nt: TGTGCCAGCAGCTCGTACCGGGACAGGGGTAACGAGCAGTACTTC
CDR3aa: CASSSYRDRGNEQYF

v_gene: TRBV20-1
d_gene: -
abundance: -
j_gene: TRBJ2-3
CDR3nt: TGCAGTGCTAGCGAGTTAGATACGCAGTATTTT
CDR3aa: CSASELDTQYF

v_gene: TRBV6-5
d_gene: -
abundance: -
j_gene: TRBJ1-1
CDR3nt: TGTGCCAGCGCATCCCCGGGGGGTAAGGACACTGAAGCTTTCTTT
CDR3aa: CASASPGGKDTEAFF

v_gene: TRBV9
d_gene: -
abundance: -
j_gene: TRBJ2-7
CDR3nt: TGTGCCAGCAGCCCCCGGGGCAGGGGGGAACACGAGCAGTACTTC
CDR3aa: CASSPRGRGEHEQYF